The 29 T cell receptor beta chains in this list originate from one sample, sequenced in a study of OX40 agonist ivuxolimab in advanced cancers. Only in-frame clones appear in the TCRdb table, and some are missing; sequencing was by immunoSEQ multiplex PCR. Of roughly 75,000 clones listed, roughly 89% were seen once; the top ten hold over 2.5%. The sample here was CD4+ or CD8+ T cells sorted from blood, taken in a trial of the OX40 agonist ivuxolimab. These receptors were obtained from an adult with an advanced solid tumor such as melanoma, head and neck, liver or kidney cancer.

The J gene is TRBJ1-4, the V gene TRBV7-2, with TRBD1 as a possible D gene (6 bases). Germline lookup yields CDR1 SGHTA and CDR2 FQGNSA. V was clipped by 2 bases and J by 4 bases, with 17 bases between them. This CDR3 spans 17 amino acids. The CDR3 DNA sequence: TGTGCCAGCAGCTTATCCCCCAGTTCAGGGGTTAATGAAAAACTGTTTTTT. Translation: CASSLSPSSGVNEKLFF.

This chain connects TRBV28 to TRBJ1-1; TRBD1 matches 7 bases. The junction had 4 bases not matched to a gene; V was cut back by 11 bases and J by 1 base. Germline V gives CDR1 MDHEN, CDR2 SYDVKM. This CDR3 contains 12 residues. The CDR3 DNA reads as TGTGCCGGTAGGGGGCCGAACACTGAAGCTTTCTTT. Encoded protein: CAGRGPNTEAFF.

This chain joins TRBV7-3 and TRBJ2-3; 10 bases match TRBD2. This CDR3 is built from 15 residues. Germline CDR1 SGHTA, CDR2 FQGTGA. V lost 3 bases, J lost 4 bases, and 4 bases stayed unmatched. CDR3 region: CASSFSGGQADTQYF. The CDR3 coding sequence is TGTGCCAGCAGCTTTAGCGGGGGGCAAGCAGATACGCAGTATTTT.

V usage is TRBV5-1 and J usage is TRBJ2-1; 9 positions match TRBD2. The CDR3 totals 18 residues. The junction had 10 bases not matched to a gene; V was cut back by 2 bases and J by 1 base. Germline V lookup: CDR1 SGHRS, CDR2 YFSETQ. In nucleotides, the CDR3 is TGCGCCAGCAGCTTCATGGGTAGCGGGGGCCATTCCTACAATGAGCAGTTCTTC. Amino acids: CASSFMGSGGHSYNEQFF.

The J gene is TRBJ2-7, the V gene TRBV25-1, with D hard to call. Trimming stripped 5 bases from V and 3 bases from J, with 5 bases between. There are 11 residues in the CDR3. Germline loops: CDR1 MGHDK, CDR2 SYGVNS. This CDR3 is CASSFYYEQYF. The CDR3 DNA reads TGTGCCAGCAGTTTTTACTACGAGCAGTACTTC.

Only one count was recorded for this clone. The CDR3 nucleotides are TGCGCCAGCAGCTCCACCTTGAAACCATCCGAGCAGTACTTC. It encodes CASSSTLKPSEQYF. This sequence joins TRBV5-1 and TRBJ2-7; D is uncertain. The CDR3 contains 14 residues. The V gene lost 3 bases and the J gene lost 6 bases, with 16 bases spanning the gap. Germline loops: CDR1 SGHRS, CDR2 YFSETQ.

This clone was seen a handful of times. The rearrangement links TRBV2 to TRBJ1-5; no reliable D call. The CDR3 consists of 14 residues. Germline V gene sequence: CDR1 SNHLY, CDR2 FYNNEI. V lost 2 bases and J lost 0, with 5 bases in between. CDR3 nucleotide sequence: TGTGCCAGCAGTGAATGGGTTAGCAATCAGCCCCAGCATTTT. Translated: CASSEWVSNQPQHF.

The J gene is TRBJ2-3, the V gene TRBV15; D is unresolved. The CDR3 runs to 13 residues. Germline-derived CDR1 and CDR2 are LNHNV and YYDKDF (reference sequence). V was shortened by 0 bases and J by 8 bases, with 9 bases between the two germline ends. As DNA, the CDR3 is TGTGCCACCAGCAGAGAAGGACGATCTACGCAGTATTTT. It codes for CATSREGRSTQYF. Based on the CDR3 plus reference TRBV15 and TRBJ2-3, the full variable domain is DAMVIQNPRYQVTQFGKPVTLSCSQTLNHNVMYWYQQKSSQAPKLLFHYYDKDFNNEADTPDNFQSRRPNTSFCFLDIRSPGLGDTAMYLCATSREGRSTQYFGPGTRLTVL.

The CDR3 spells CASSSTSGQLGSPLHF. For the CDR3, the DNA is TGCGCCAGCAGCTCGACGTCGGGACAGCTCGGGTCACCCCTCCACTTT. The rearrangement uses TRBV5-1 and TRBJ1-6, with 7 nucleotides matching TRBD1. V lost 3 bases and J lost 10; bases outside the gene matches: 13. The CDR3 is 16 amino acids. The germline V gene encodes CDR1 SGHRS and CDR2 YFSETQ. Full variable domain (missing parts from reference TRBV5-1 and TRBJ1-6): KAGVTQTPRYLIKTRGQQVTLSCSPISGHRSVSWYQQTPGQGLQFLFEYFSETQRNKGNFPGRFSGRQFSNSRSEMNVSTLELGDSALYLCASSSTSGQLGSPLHFGNGTRLTVT.

The rearrangement uses TRBV6-5 and TRBJ1-2; possibly TRBD1 for D (6 bases). The CDR3 has 14 residues. Trimming stripped 6 bases from V and 7 bases from J, with 18 bases between. The germline CDR1 and CDR2 sequences are MNHEY and SVGAGI. The CDR3 protein is CASSPGHLRSGYTF. The CDR3 DNA sequence: TGTGCCAGCAGCCCGGGACATCTCAGGTCTGGCTACACCTTC.

CDR3 coding DNA: TGTGCCAGCAGTGAGGGCAGGGGTTACCAAGAGACCCAGTACTTC. This codes for CASSEGRGYQETQYF. The rearrangement links TRBV6-1 to TRBJ2-5, with a weak D call TRBD1 (6 bases). The CDR3 has 15 residues. V gave up 3 bases and J gave up 0 bases, with 11 bases separating them. CDR1 and CDR2 from the germline V gene are MNHNS and SASEGT.

In this sample, this clone turned up a few times. This chain joins TRBV5-4 and TRBJ2-6; D may be TRBD1 (6 bases). The V gene's germline CDR1 is SGHNT and CDR2 YYREEE (reference sequence). Trimming took off 4 bases at V and 0 bases at J, with 14 bases between the two ends. The CDR3 has 17 residues. Written as DNA, the CDR3 is TGTGCCAGCAGCATCCGACAGGTGACCTCTGGGGCCAACGTCCTGACTTTC. Translated, it gives CASSIRQVTSGANVLTF.

This chain links TRBV6-6 with TRBJ2-3; 8 bases map to TRBD1. In germline, CDR1 is MNHNY, CDR2 SVGAGI (reference sequence). This CDR3 has 16 amino acids. After removal of 4 bases from V and 3 bases from J, the junction contained 9 bases not matched to a gene. CDR3 loop: CASSLESTGVTDTQYF. The DNA for the CDR3 is TGTGCCAGCAGTTTAGAATCGACAGGGGTGACAGATACGCAGTATTTT.

V gene TRBV2 combines with J gene TRBJ2-1, with 7 bases identical to TRBD2. Per the germline V gene, CDR1 is SNHLY and CDR2 is FYNNEI. The CDR3 is made up of 13 amino acids. Trimming removed 10 bases from V and 10 bases from J; junction bases left unmatched: 13. CDR3 loop: CANPREPRSEQFF. Written as DNA, the CDR3 is TGTGCCAACCCGCGGGAGCCGCGCAGCGAGCAGTTCTTC. The full variable domain, with the rest looked up from reference TRBV2 and TRBJ2-1, is EPEVTQTPSHQVTQMGQEVILRCVPISNHLYFYWYRQILGQKVEFLVSFYNNEISEKSEIFDDQFSVERPDGSNFTLKIRSTKLEDSAMYFCANPREPRSEQFFGPGTRLTVL.

The V call is TRBV6-7, the J call TRBJ1-1; 9 bases fit TRBD1. TRBV6-7 is designated an ORF whose function remains uncertain. J was trimmed by 7 bases and V by 1 base; bases with no gene match: 22. This CDR3 has 20 amino acids. CDR3 nucleotides: TGTGCCAGCAGTTACTGCCAAACCGGGACAGGGCTTCAAACGGAGGGTGAAGCTTTCTTT. As protein: CASSYCQTGTGLQTEGEAFF.

The chain has TRBV30 and TRBJ2-5; no clear D. The CDR3 runs 13 residues. The germline gives CDR1 GTSNPN, CDR2 SVGIG (reference sequence). Trimming shortened V by 4 bases and J by 2 bases, and 11 bases separated the two germline ends. CDR3: CAWTLRLQETQYF. The CDR3 DNA reads TGTGCCTGGACTTTGCGGCTACAAGAGACCCAGTACTTC.

The chain joins TRBV28 to TRBJ2-7, with D possibly TRBD2 on 5 matching bases. Germline values: CDR1 MDHEN, CDR2 SYDVKM. The CDR3 is 14 amino acids. V was clipped by 5 bases and J by 4 bases, with 15 bases between them. DNA of the CDR3: TGTGCCAGCAGTAGAAGAGCGGAGTCGTACGAGCAGTACTTC. Amino acids: CASSRRAESYEQYF.

The chain is built from TRBV4-2 and TRBJ2-1, with a tentative D call TRBD1 (7 bases). V lost 1 base and J 7 bases, leaving 14 bases between the germline ends. The V gene's germline CDR1 is LGHNA and CDR2 YNFKEQ. The CDR3 runs to 15 residues. CDR3 amino acids: CASSQGAGGWNEQFF. The DNA of the CDR3 is TGTGCCAGCAGCCAAGGGGCAGGGGGGTGGAATGAGCAGTTCTTC.

The V and J genes are TRBV19 and TRBJ1-2, with TRBD1 as a possible D gene (6 bases). Germline V gene data show CDR1 as LNHDA and CDR2 as SQIVND (reference sequence). This CDR3 is built from 8 residues. CDR3 sequence (DNA): TGTCCAGGGGACGGCTACACCTTC. Its protein is CPGDGYTF. Looking up the rest from reference TRBV19 and TRBJ1-2 gives the full variable domain: DGGITQSPKYLFRKEGQNVTLSCEQNLNHDAMYWYRQDPGQGLRLIYYSQIVNDFQKGDIAEGYSVSREKKESFPLTVTSAQKNPTAFYLCPGDGYTFGSGTRLTVV.

This clone was counted a single time. The chain is built from TRBV7-9 and TRBJ1-2; TRBD1 matches 7 bases. Trimming at V came to 6 bases and at J to 0 bases, leaving 7 bases not matched to a gene. The germline V gene encodes CDR1 SEHNR and CDR2 FQNEAQ (reference sequence). The CDR3 sequence is 15 residues long. CDR3: CASSPDRVANYGYTF. CDR3 sequence (DNA): TGTGCCAGCAGTCCTGACAGGGTGGCTAACTATGGCTACACCTTC.

A note on this clone: Its ends do not fully match the called genes, so a read error is possible. This chain joins TRBV11-2 and TRBJ1-3; possibly TRBD1 for D (5 bases). The germline gives CDR1 SGHAT, CDR2 FQNNGV. This CDR3 has 14 amino acids. Here the CDR3 DNA reads TGTGCCAGCAGCGTAGACAGTTTTGGAAACACCATATATTTT. It specifies CASSVDSFGNTIYF.

The chain employs TRBV29-1 and TRBJ1-2; 8 nucleotides align to TRBD1. Germline-derived CDR1 and CDR2 are SQVTM and ANQGSEA. The CDR3 is 15 residues long. The V gene end was trimmed by 3 bases and the J gene end by 2 bases; junction bases not matched to a gene: 8. The CDR3 DNA reads TGCAGCGTTGACCGGTCCGGACAGGGAAACTATGGCTACACCTTC. It is translated as CSVDRSGQGNYGYTF.

V gene TRBV19 combines with J gene TRBJ2-5, with 10 bases that match TRBD1. This CDR3 is built from 14 residues. V lost 6 bases to trimming and J lost 5 bases; unmatched junction nucleotides: 6. Germline lookup yields CDR1 LNHDA and CDR2 SQIVND (reference sequence). The CDR3 nucleotides read TGTGCCAGTAGCCGACAGGGGGCTCAGGAGACCCAGTACTTC. Its translation: CASSRQGAQETQYF.

J is TRBJ2-7 and V is TRBV30; the D gene is possibly TRBD1 (7 bases). This CDR3 spans 14 amino acids. Per the germline V gene, CDR1 is GTSNPN and CDR2 is SVGIG (reference sequence). Trimming took off 5 bases at V and 0 bases at J, with 14 bases between the two ends. The chain's CDR3 is CAWVDRRGSYEQYF. The CDR3 coding sequence is TGTGCCTGGGTGGACAGGAGGGGCTCCTACGAGCAGTACTTC.

V is TRBV14 and J is TRBJ1-1; no firm D call. Trimming took 1 base from V and 5 from J, leaving 11 bases between them. CDR1 and CDR2 from the germline V gene are SGHDN and FVKESK. CDR3 length: 14 residues. The CDR3 loop is CASSQGRHVTEAFF. Here the CDR3 DNA reads TGTGCCAGCAGCCAAGGGCGCCATGTAACTGAAGCTTTCTTT.

The chain uses TRBV7-2 and TRBJ2-5, with D perhaps matching TRBD2 (6 bases). The germline CDR1 and CDR2 sequences are SGHTA and FQGNSA. V lost 4 bases and J 5 bases, leaving 11 bases between the germline ends. The CDR3 has 13 amino acids. The CDR3 DNA sequence: TGTGCCAGCAGCTCCCGAGGGAGGGAGACCCAGTACTTC. This translates into CASSSRGRETQYF. The full variable domain, its missing parts supplied by reference TRBV7-2 and TRBJ2-5, is GAGVSQSPSNKVTEKGKDVELRCDPISGHTALYWYRQSLGQGLEFLIYFQGNSAPDKSGLPSDRFSAERTGGSVSTLTIQRTQQEDSAVYLCASSSRGRETQYFGPGTRLLVL.

In this sample, this clone turned up once. This rearrangement joins TRBV7-9 to TRBJ2-6; D possibly corresponds to TRBD1 (7 bases). The CDR3 consists of 15 residues. Germline lookup yields CDR1 SEHNR and CDR2 FQNEAQ (reference sequence). Trimming removed 5 bases at V and 3 bases at J, with 11 bases between. The CDR3 is CASSVRGVGANVLTF. CDR3 nucleotides: TGTGCCAGCAGCGTCAGGGGGGTTGGGGCCAACGTCCTGACTTTC.

Here the CDR3 DNA reads TGTGCCAGCAGTGTGGGGGCGACTAGTGGAAACACCATATATTTT. Translation: CASSVGATSGNTIYF. The rearrangement joins TRBV6-5 to TRBJ1-3; weak D call: TRBD1 (6 bases). Germline loops: CDR1 MNHEY, CDR2 SVGAGI. V lost 5 bases to trimming and J lost 3 bases, with 14 bases between them. The CDR3 covers 15 residues.

V usage is TRBV7-9 and J usage is TRBJ1-1, with D possibly being TRBD1 (5 bases). This CDR3 region has 14 residues. Germline V lookup: CDR1 SEHNR, CDR2 FQNEAQ (reference sequence). V lost 3 bases, J lost 0 bases, and 8 bases lay in between. Written as DNA, the CDR3 is TGTGCCAGCAGCTTCGGGGGGATGAACACTGAAGCTTTCTTT. Translating gives CASSFGGMNTEAFF.